This is a list of T cell receptor beta chains from one sample in a study of T-cell memory formation after mild COVID-19. TCRdb re-derived calls from the 5' RACE reads in MiXCR, one entry per CDR3 protein. Of about 130,000 distinct CDR3 sequences listed, under 30% are singletons. Sequencing was done on a sample of PBMCs or a T cell subset sorted from them (not recorded which). The receptors come from an adult woman who had mild COVID-19 (a few samples of this study predate the infection). Cell type and time point are not known. The CDR3 runs from the conserved cysteine through the conserved F or W. Each record gives: clone size, D gene, J gene, V gene, CDR3 protein, CDR3 DNA. D genes are given only for firm matches. Some rows mark clone size as missing; the rest say once, few, many or name a class of expanded clone.

clone_size: NA; d_call: NA; j_call: TRBJ2-3; v_call: TRBV24-1; cdr3_aa: CATSTGTPTSTDTQYF; cdr3_nt: TGTGCCACCAGTACCGGGACACCTACTAGCACAGATACGCAGTATTTT
clone_size: NA; d_call: NA; j_call: TRBJ2-1; v_call: TRBV25-1; cdr3_aa: CASSARVGEQFF; cdr3_nt: TGTGCCAGCAGTGCCCGGGTTGGCGAGCAGTTCTTC
clone_size: few; d_call: NA; j_call: TRBJ2-7; v_call: TRBV3-1; cdr3_aa: CASSQDLQAGSYEQYF; cdr3_nt: TGTGCCAGCAGCCAAGATCTACAGGCGGGCTCCTACGAGCAGTACTTC
clone_size: few; d_call: NA; j_call: TRBJ1-1; v_call: TRBV19; cdr3_aa: CASSIAVNTEAFF; cdr3_nt: TGTGCCAGTAGTATAGCTGTGAACACTGAAGCTTTCTTT
clone_size: NA; d_call: NA; j_call: TRBJ1-3; v_call: TRBV20-1; cdr3_aa: CSARDGGHPSSGNTIYF; cdr3_nt: TGCAGTGCTAGAGATGGGGGACACCCGAGCTCTGGAAACACCATATATTTT
clone_size: few; d_call: TRBD2; j_call: TRBJ2-7; v_call: TRBV7-8; cdr3_aa: CASSSSGRAPGLYEQYF; cdr3_nt: TGTGCCAGCAGCTCTAGCGGGAGGGCCCCTGGTCTCTACGAGCAGTACTTC
clone_size: few; d_call: TRBD2; j_call: TRBJ2-1; v_call: TRBV11-3; cdr3_aa: CASSLGTSGNEQFF; cdr3_nt: TGTGCCAGCAGCTTAGGGACTAGCGGCAATGAGCAGTTCTTC
clone_size: few; d_call: NA; j_call: TRBJ2-5; v_call: TRBV7-3; cdr3_aa: CASSLVRRTQNPQETQYF; cdr3_nt: TGTGCCAGCAGCTTAGTTCGACGAACACAGAATCCACAAGAGACCCAGTACTTC
clone_size: few; d_call: NA; j_call: TRBJ2-1; v_call: TRBV2; cdr3_aa: CASSEFLVGMDEQFF; cdr3_nt: TGTGCCAGCAGTGAGTTTTTGGTAGGGATGGATGAGCAGTTCTTC
clone_size: NA; d_call: TRBD2; j_call: TRBJ2-7; v_call: TRBV6-2/TRBV6-3; cdr3_aa: CASSYSIMIGTTTVEQYF; cdr3_nt: TGTGCCAGCAGTTACTCGATAATGATCGGGACTACGACTGTCGAGCAGTACTTC
clone_size: once; d_call: TRBD2; j_call: TRBJ2-1; v_call: TRBV12-3/TRBV12-4; cdr3_aa: CASSSASGRAYNEQFF; cdr3_nt: TGTGCCAGCAGTTCAGCGAGCGGGAGAGCCTACAATGAGCAGTTCTTC
clone_size: few; d_call: TRBD1; j_call: TRBJ2-6; v_call: TRBV9; cdr3_aa: CASSAETGSGANVLTF; cdr3_nt: TGTGCCAGCAGCGCCGAGACAGGGTCGGGGGCCAACGTCCTGACTTTC
clone_size: few; d_call: TRBD2; j_call: TRBJ2-3; v_call: TRBV12-3/TRBV12-4; cdr3_aa: CASRTSGRDTQYF; cdr3_nt: TGTGCCAGCAGGACTAGCGGGAGGGATACGCAGTATTTT
clone_size: few; d_call: NA; j_call: TRBJ2-7; v_call: TRBV18; cdr3_aa: CASSPPATSIEQYF; cdr3_nt: TGTGCCAGCTCACCACCAGCCACCTCTATCGAGCAGTACTTC
clone_size: NA; d_call: TRBD1; j_call: TRBJ2-1; v_call: TRBV27; cdr3_aa: CASSRGQGYEQFF; cdr3_nt: TGTGCCAGCAGCCGCGGACAGGGGTATGAGCAGTTCTTC
clone_size: few; d_call: TRBD1; j_call: TRBJ1-1; v_call: TRBV7-9; cdr3_aa: CASSSYRGLNTEAFF; cdr3_nt: TGTGCCAGCAGCTCCTACAGGGGATTGAACACTGAAGCTTTCTTT
clone_size: few; d_call: TRBD2; j_call: TRBJ2-3; v_call: TRBV3-1; cdr3_aa: CASSHSSGSTDTQYF; cdr3_nt: TGTGCCAGCAGCCACTCTAGCGGGAGCACAGATACGCAGTATTTT
clone_size: few; d_call: NA; j_call: TRBJ1-1; v_call: TRBV5-6; cdr3_aa: CASSFTTRDTPEAFF; cdr3_nt: TGTGCCAGCAGCTTTACGACCAGGGACACCCCTGAAGCTTTCTTT
clone_size: few; d_call: NA; j_call: TRBJ2-3; v_call: TRBV7-9; cdr3_aa: CASSLRSGHTLDTQYF; cdr3_nt: TGTGCCAGCAGCCTTAGGAGCGGCCACACTCTCGATACGCAGTATTTT
clone_size: NA; d_call: NA; j_call: TRBJ2-7; v_call: TRBV4-1; cdr3_aa: CASSQAINSYEQYF; cdr3_nt: TGCGCCAGCAGCCAAGCTATTAACTCCTACGAGCAGTACTTC
clone_size: few; d_call: NA; j_call: TRBJ1-6; v_call: TRBV19; cdr3_aa: CASNNQGNNSPLHF; cdr3_nt: TGTGCCAGTAACAACCAGGGGAATAATTCACCCCTCCACTTT
clone_size: few; d_call: NA; j_call: TRBJ1-4; v_call: TRBV4-3; cdr3_aa: CASSQDRGTNEKLFF; cdr3_nt: TGCGCCAGCAGCCAAGACCGGGGGACTAATGAAAAACTGTTTTTT
clone_size: NA; d_call: NA; j_call: TRBJ1-1; v_call: TRBV20-1; cdr3_aa: CSASALALNTEAFF; cdr3_nt: TGCAGTGCTAGCGCGTTGGCGCTGAACACTGAAGCTTTCTTT
clone_size: NA; d_call: TRBD1; j_call: TRBJ1-6; v_call: TRBV27; cdr3_aa: CASSLSGTGGSPLHF; cdr3_nt: TGTGCCAGCAGTTTATCTGGGACAGGGGGTTCACCCCTCCACTTT
clone_size: few; d_call: TRBD2; j_call: TRBJ2-7; v_call: TRBV11-2; cdr3_aa: CASSSPGLAGGSYEQYF; cdr3_nt: TGTGCCAGCAGCTCCCCGGGACTAGCGGGAGGTTCCTACGAGCAGTACTTC
clone_size: NA; d_call: NA; j_call: TRBJ2-5; v_call: TRBV11-3; cdr3_aa: CASSTGLQETQYF; cdr3_nt: TGTGCCAGCAGCACTGGACTCCAAGAGACCCAGTACTTC
clone_size: NA; d_call: TRBD2; j_call: TRBJ2-7; v_call: TRBV10-3; cdr3_aa: CAILSGDSYEQYF; cdr3_nt: TGTGCCATCCTTAGCGGGGACTCCTACGAGCAGTACTTC
clone_size: few; d_call: NA; j_call: TRBJ2-5; v_call: TRBV7-9; cdr3_aa: CASSLSPGGLGQETQYF; cdr3_nt: TGTGCCAGCAGCTTAAGTCCCGGCGGGCTAGGACAAGAGACCCAGTACTTC
clone_size: few; d_call: NA; j_call: TRBJ1-5; v_call: TRBV27; cdr3_aa: CASKTGSSNQPQHF; cdr3_nt: TGTGCCAGCAAAACAGGTTCTAGCAATCAGCCCCAGCATTTT
clone_size: NA; d_call: NA; j_call: TRBJ2-7; v_call: TRBV15; cdr3_aa: CATSRDRGRGFEQYF; cdr3_nt: TGTGCCACCAGCAGAGATCGGGGACGTGGGTTCGAGCAGTACTTC
clone_size: NA; d_call: NA; j_call: TRBJ2-3; v_call: TRBV11-2; cdr3_aa: CASSLATGPDTQYF; cdr3_nt: TGTGCCAGCAGCTTAGCTACGGGCCCAGATACGCAGTATTTT
clone_size: few; d_call: TRBD2; j_call: TRBJ2-7; v_call: TRBV29-1; cdr3_aa: CSVEEAGGSYEQYF; cdr3_nt: TGCAGCGTTGAAGAAGCGGGGGGTTCCTACGAGCAGTACTTC
clone_size: few; d_call: NA; j_call: TRBJ2-2; v_call: TRBV5-1; cdr3_aa: CASSLLDSNTGELFF; cdr3_nt: TGCGCCAGCAGCTTGTTAGATTCAAACACCGGGGAGCTGTTTTTT
clone_size: NA; d_call: NA; j_call: TRBJ1-5; v_call: TRBV7-9; cdr3_aa: CASGLGGARDQPQHF; cdr3_nt: TGTGCCAGCGGCTTAGGGGGGGCGAGAGATCAGCCCCAGCATTTT
clone_size: few; d_call: NA; j_call: TRBJ1-1; v_call: TRBV12-5; cdr3_aa: CASGLVPPLGYGEAFF; cdr3_nt: TGTGCTAGTGGTTTGGTACCTCCTTTAGGATACGGTGAAGCTTTCTTT
clone_size: many; d_call: NA; j_call: TRBJ1-6; v_call: TRBV5-4; cdr3_aa: CASSLGGEGSPLHF; cdr3_nt: TGTGCCAGCAGCTTGGGGGGTGAGGGTTCACCCCTCCACTTT
clone_size: NA; d_call: TRBD1; j_call: TRBJ1-2; v_call: TRBV18; cdr3_aa: CASSPTGTGPLGSGYTF; cdr3_nt: TGTGCCAGCTCACCAACCGGGACAGGGCCCCTTGGGAGTGGCTACACCTTC
clone_size: NA; d_call: TRBD2; j_call: TRBJ2-1; v_call: TRBV5-6; cdr3_aa: CASSLRTSGGRGEQFF; cdr3_nt: TGTGCCAGCAGCTTACGGACTAGCGGGGGGCGGGGTGAGCAGTTCTTC
clone_size: few; d_call: NA; j_call: TRBJ2-1; v_call: TRBV2; cdr3_aa: CATLGGLLDEQFF; cdr3_nt: TGTGCCACCCTAGGGGGGCTTTTGGATGAGCAGTTCTTC
clone_size: few; d_call: TRBD1; j_call: TRBJ2-5; v_call: TRBV15; cdr3_aa: CATSRDRDREYQETQYF; cdr3_nt: TGTGCCACCAGCAGAGACCGGGACAGGGAGTACCAAGAGACCCAGTACTTC
clone_size: NA; d_call: NA; j_call: TRBJ2-1; v_call: TRBV5-6; cdr3_aa: CASSFGSSYNEQFF; cdr3_nt: TGTGCCAGCAGCTTTGGGAGTTCCTACAATGAGCAGTTCTTC
clone_size: NA; d_call: TRBD1; j_call: TRBJ2-1; v_call: TRBV19; cdr3_aa: CASRWTGGSYEQFF; cdr3_nt: TGTGCCAGTAGGTGGACAGGGGGCAGCTATGAGCAGTTCTTC
clone_size: NA; d_call: NA; j_call: TRBJ2-3; v_call: TRBV4-3; cdr3_aa: CASSQDGRLADTQYF; cdr3_nt: TGCGCCAGCAGCCAAGATGGGCGACTAGCAGATACGCAGTATTTT
clone_size: few; d_call: NA; j_call: TRBJ2-1; v_call: TRBV30; cdr3_aa: CAWSHNEQFF; cdr3_nt: TGTGCCTGGAGTCACAATGAGCAGTTCTTC
clone_size: few; d_call: NA; j_call: TRBJ2-2; v_call: TRBV3-1; cdr3_aa: CASSQAILASNTGELFF; cdr3_nt: TGTGCCAGCAGCCAAGCCATACTAGCTTCGAACACCGGGGAGCTGTTTTTT
clone_size: NA; d_call: NA; j_call: TRBJ1-2; v_call: TRBV12-3/TRBV12-4; cdr3_aa: CASSSGTHFSYTF; cdr3_nt: TGTGCCAGCAGTTCCGGGACACATTTTAGCTACACCTTC
clone_size: NA; d_call: NA; j_call: TRBJ1-6; v_call: TRBV21-1; cdr3_aa: CASSIGGGNSPLHF; cdr3_nt: TGTGCCAGCAGCATTGGGGGAGGGAATTCACCCCTCCACTTT
clone_size: NA; d_call: NA; j_call: TRBJ1-5; v_call: TRBV7-9; cdr3_aa: CASSSGYSNQPQHF; cdr3_nt: TGTGCCAGCAGCTCCGGGTATAGCAATCAGCCCCAGCATTTT
clone_size: NA; d_call: TRBD2; j_call: TRBJ2-7; v_call: TRBV27; cdr3_aa: CASVASGSYEQYF; cdr3_nt: TGTGCCAGCGTTGCTAGCGGGAGCTACGAGCAGTACTTC